This entry describes one TCR beta chain. Some clones are missing from TCRdb's copy, which holds only in-frame ones; the method was immunoSEQ multiplex PCR. Of approximately 220,000 clones listed, about nine tenths are singletons. This entry is derived from a study of blood T cell repertoires in COVID-19. Study-wide context: In each case, the material was cDNA or gDNA derived from T cells, B-cell-depleted T cells, or PBMCs.

Germline CDR1 is SEHNR and CDR2 is FQNEAQ (reference sequence). The CDR3 consists of 15 residues. Trimming pared 4 bases from V and 3 bases from J, leaving 15 bases between. The sequence was collected from a woman aged 25 to 39 with acute COVID-19. The sequenced sample was PBMCs or T cells enriched from blood (not recorded which). The V and J genes are TRBV7-9 and TRBJ2-5; weak D call: TRBD1 (5 bases). CDR3 coding DNA: TGTGCCAGCAGCTGGAAATCGGTAGGGGAAGAGACCCAGTACTTC. Translation: CASSWKSVGEETQYF.